Listed below are T cell receptor beta chains from one sample, sequenced in a study of T-cell reconstitution after alpha-beta-depleted transplantation in children. MiXCR, applied by TCRdb to the PCR reads, yields one record per CDR3 protein. The table has over 45,000 distinct CDR3 sequences, 40% to 55% seen once; the top ten hold 98%. Here the sequenced sample was PBMCs, mostly from graft donor cells, taken 360 days after TCRalphabeta/CD19-depleted stem cell transplant. The receptors were gathered from a male patient aged 10-17 years who had a stem cell transplant for acute lymphoblastic leukemia, so the T cells may come from the graft donor. The CDR3 runs from the conserved cysteine through the conserved F or W. Fields, in order: V gene, J gene, D gene, clone size, CDR3 DNA, CDR3 protein. A D gene is named only where the DNA matches it firmly. The listing skips clone size in some rows; elsewhere it reads once, few, many or a size class.

v_call: TRBV28; j_call: TRBJ2-1; d_call: TRBD2; clone_size: NA; cdr3_nt: TGTGCCAGCAGACCGGGACTAGCGGGAGTCAATGAGCAGTTCTTC; cdr3_aa: CASRPGLAGVNEQFF
v_call: TRBV29-1; j_call: TRBJ1-3; d_call: NA; clone_size: NA; cdr3_nt: TGCAGCGTTTTAAGGGGGGCTGGAAACACCATATATTTT; cdr3_aa: CSVLRGAGNTIYF
v_call: TRBV29-1; j_call: TRBJ1-2; d_call: TRBD1; clone_size: NA; cdr3_nt: TGCAGCGTTGAAAGGGGGACAGGGGTTGGCTACACCTTC; cdr3_aa: CSVERGTGVGYTF
v_call: TRBV27; j_call: TRBJ2-7; d_call: TRBD1; clone_size: many; cdr3_nt: TGTGCCAGCAGCCGGACAGGGAACGAGCAGTACTTC; cdr3_aa: CASSRTGNEQYF
v_call: TRBV7-6; j_call: TRBJ2-5; d_call: TRBD2; clone_size: NA; cdr3_nt: TGTGCCAGCAGCTTATGGCTAGCGGGGAGCCAAGAGACCCAGTACTTC; cdr3_aa: CASSLWLAGSQETQYF
v_call: TRBV29-1; j_call: TRBJ2-3; d_call: NA; clone_size: few; cdr3_nt: TGCAGCGTTTGCGAGGACACAGATACGCAGTATTTT; cdr3_aa: CSVCEDTDTQYF
v_call: TRBV2; j_call: TRBJ2-2; d_call: NA; clone_size: NA; cdr3_nt: TGTGCCAGCAAGAAGGAACACTCGGACACCGGGGAGCTGTTTTTT; cdr3_aa: CASKKEHSDTGELFF
v_call: TRBV12-3/TRBV12-4; j_call: TRBJ1-2; d_call: TRBD1; clone_size: few; cdr3_nt: TGTGCCAGCAGTTTATGGGACAGCGGCTACACCTTC; cdr3_aa: CASSLWDSGYTF
v_call: TRBV27; j_call: TRBJ2-3; d_call: TRBD1; clone_size: few; cdr3_nt: TGTGCCAGCAGTTTATTGGGGACAGGGACAGATACGCAGTATTTT; cdr3_aa: CASSLLGTGTDTQYF
v_call: TRBV7-2; j_call: TRBJ2-1; d_call: NA; clone_size: NA; cdr3_nt: TGTGCCAGCAGTCCTAATGACTGGTACAATGAGCAGTTCTTC; cdr3_aa: CASSPNDWYNEQFF
v_call: TRBV27; j_call: TRBJ2-7; d_call: NA; clone_size: few; cdr3_nt: TGTGCCAGCAAAGGGTCAAGCGAGCAGTACTTC; cdr3_aa: CASKGSSEQYF
v_call: TRBV20-1; j_call: TRBJ2-3; d_call: TRBD1; clone_size: NA; cdr3_nt: TGCAGTGCTTACAGGGGCGCAGATACGCAGTATTTT; cdr3_aa: CSAYRGADTQYF
v_call: TRBV29-1; j_call: TRBJ2-4; d_call: NA; clone_size: NA; cdr3_nt: TGCAGCGTTGACGGGGGCAGGTCTGGCCCTTTAGCCAAAAACATTCAGTACTTC; cdr3_aa: CSVDGGRSGPLAKNIQYF
v_call: TRBV6-2/TRBV6-3; j_call: TRBJ2-1; d_call: NA; clone_size: few; cdr3_nt: TGTGCCAGCAGTCGTAGATCCTACAATGAGCAGTTCTTC; cdr3_aa: CASSRRSYNEQFF
v_call: TRBV12-3/TRBV12-4; j_call: TRBJ2-1; d_call: TRBD2; clone_size: NA; cdr3_nt: TGTGCCAGCAGTTCCGATACCTCCCTAGCGGATGAGCAGTTCTTC; cdr3_aa: CASSSDTSLADEQFF
v_call: TRBV7-9; j_call: TRBJ1-5; d_call: NA; clone_size: NA; cdr3_nt: TGTGCCAGCAGCCCCGAGGGCCCCCTTACTCAGCCCCAGCATTTT; cdr3_aa: CASSPEGPLTQPQHF
v_call: TRBV9; j_call: TRBJ2-7; d_call: NA; clone_size: NA; cdr3_nt: TGTGCCAGCAGCACTGGACAGGGACGGGGGGGCGAGCAGTACTTC; cdr3_aa: CASSTGQGRGGEQYF
v_call: TRBV19; j_call: TRBJ2-6; d_call: NA; clone_size: NA; cdr3_nt: TGTGCCAGTAGTATAAACAGGGGGGGCTCTGGGGCCAACGTCCTGACTTTC; cdr3_aa: CASSINRGGSGANVLTF
v_call: TRBV10-3; j_call: TRBJ2-3; d_call: NA; clone_size: NA; cdr3_nt: TGTGCCATCAGTGAGTCCGCCTCTGGGGGAACCACAGATACGCAGTATTTT; cdr3_aa: CAISESASGGTTDTQYF
v_call: TRBV10-3; j_call: TRBJ2-3; d_call: NA; clone_size: NA; cdr3_nt: TGTGCCATCAGTGGGCGGAAGAACACAGATACGCAGTATTTT; cdr3_aa: CAISGRKNTDTQYF
v_call: TRBV29-1; j_call: TRBJ1-3; d_call: NA; clone_size: NA; cdr3_nt: TGCGCCGGTTCAGGTCTCTCTGGAAACACCATATATTTT; cdr3_aa: CAGSGLSGNTIYF
v_call: TRBV20-1; j_call: TRBJ2-1; d_call: TRBD2; clone_size: NA; cdr3_nt: TGCAGTGCTAGAGTTCCTAGCGGGAGGGTCAGTGAGCAGTTCTTC; cdr3_aa: CSARVPSGRVSEQFF
v_call: TRBV10-3; j_call: TRBJ2-7; d_call: NA; clone_size: NA; cdr3_nt: TGTGCCATCAGTGAGTCAAGTTACGAGCAGTACTTC; cdr3_aa: CAISESSYEQYF
v_call: TRBV4-3; j_call: TRBJ2-1; d_call: NA; clone_size: NA; cdr3_nt: TGCGCCAGCAGCCAAGATTTGGGGAATGAGCAGTTCTTC; cdr3_aa: CASSQDLGNEQFF
v_call: TRBV28; j_call: TRBJ2-3; d_call: TRBD2; clone_size: NA; cdr3_nt: TGTGCCAGCAGTTGGGCCGGACTAGCGGGGGATACGCAGTATTTT; cdr3_aa: CASSWAGLAGDTQYF
v_call: TRBV7-2; j_call: TRBJ2-7; d_call: NA; clone_size: NA; cdr3_nt: TGTGCCAGCAGCTTAACCTATTACGAGCAGTACTTC; cdr3_aa: CASSLTYYEQYF
v_call: TRBV12-3/TRBV12-4; j_call: TRBJ2-1; d_call: NA; clone_size: NA; cdr3_nt: TGTGCCAGCAGTTTCGGGGGAGGGGGCAAGCAGTTCTTC; cdr3_aa: CASSFGGGGKQFF
v_call: TRBV28; j_call: TRBJ2-7; d_call: TRBD2; clone_size: few; cdr3_nt: TGTGCCAGCAGTTCCGGACTAGCGGGGACCTACGAGCAGTACTTC; cdr3_aa: CASSSGLAGTYEQYF
v_call: TRBV5-1; j_call: TRBJ1-1; d_call: TRBD1; clone_size: few; cdr3_nt: TGCGCCAGCAGCTTTAGACAGGGGCAGAACACTGAAGCTTTCTTT; cdr3_aa: CASSFRQGQNTEAFF
v_call: TRBV12-3/TRBV12-4; j_call: TRBJ2-1; d_call: TRBD2; clone_size: few; cdr3_nt: TGTGCCAGCAGAATCGGGGGGGCCCTGAATGAGCAGTTCTTC; cdr3_aa: CASRIGGALNEQFF
v_call: TRBV4-2; j_call: TRBJ1-1; d_call: NA; clone_size: NA; cdr3_nt: TGTGCCAGCAGCCAAGATCTTTCGGGCGGGCAGGGTAGTAGGGCTGAAGCTTTCTTT; cdr3_aa: CASSQDLSGGQGSRAEAFF
v_call: TRBV16; j_call: TRBJ1-1; d_call: NA; clone_size: NA; cdr3_nt: TGTGCCAGCAGCCAAGAGGCAGTGAACACTGAAGCTTTCTTT; cdr3_aa: CASSQEAVNTEAFF
v_call: TRBV29-1; j_call: TRBJ1-1; d_call: NA; clone_size: NA; cdr3_nt: TGCAGCGTACATCCGGGGAACACTGAAGCTTTCTTT; cdr3_aa: CSVHPGNTEAFF
v_call: TRBV12-5; j_call: TRBJ1-1; d_call: NA; clone_size: NA; cdr3_nt: TGTGCTAGTGGTTTGGTGGCCTTCGGTAACACTGAAGCTTTCTTT; cdr3_aa: CASGLVAFGNTEAFF
v_call: TRBV20-1; j_call: TRBJ2-3; d_call: NA; clone_size: NA; cdr3_nt: TGCAGTGCTAGGGGACGACCCACAGATACGCAGTATTTT; cdr3_aa: CSARGRPTDTQYF